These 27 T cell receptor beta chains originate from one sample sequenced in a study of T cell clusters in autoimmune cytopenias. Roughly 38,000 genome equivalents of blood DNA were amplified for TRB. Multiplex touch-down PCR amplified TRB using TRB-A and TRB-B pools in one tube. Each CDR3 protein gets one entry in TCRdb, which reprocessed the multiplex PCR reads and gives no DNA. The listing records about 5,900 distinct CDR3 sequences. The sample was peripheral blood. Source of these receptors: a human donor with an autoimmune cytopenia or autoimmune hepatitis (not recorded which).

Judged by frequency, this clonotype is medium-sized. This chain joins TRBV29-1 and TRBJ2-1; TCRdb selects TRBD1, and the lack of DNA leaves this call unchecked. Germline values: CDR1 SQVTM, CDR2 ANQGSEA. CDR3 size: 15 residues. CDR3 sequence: CSVERDRGSYNEQFF.

The CDR3 here is CASSFGQGVRYYGYTF. V and J are TRBV5-1 and TRBJ1-2; TCRdb's D call of TRBD1 is untestable without DNA. The CDR3 length is 16 residues. Germline V lookup: CDR1 SGHRS, CDR2 YFSETQ.

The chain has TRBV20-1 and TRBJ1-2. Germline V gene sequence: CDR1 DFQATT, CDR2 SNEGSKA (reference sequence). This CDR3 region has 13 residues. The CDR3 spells CSARTGGYYGYTF.

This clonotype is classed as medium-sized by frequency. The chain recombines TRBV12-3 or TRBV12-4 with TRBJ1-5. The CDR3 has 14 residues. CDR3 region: CASSFGDSNQPQHF.

The CDR3 protein is CASSLRGANYGYTF. The rearrangement links TRBV6-2 or TRBV6-3 to TRBJ1-2. CDR3 length: 14 residues. The germline V gene encodes CDR1 MNHEY and CDR2 SVGEGT.

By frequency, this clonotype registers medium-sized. The chain's CDR3 is CASSHRDSQETQYF. V gene TRBV12-3 or TRBV12-4 combines with J gene TRBJ2-5; the TCRdb D gene call, TRBD1, has no DNA to confirm it. This CDR3 has 14 residues.

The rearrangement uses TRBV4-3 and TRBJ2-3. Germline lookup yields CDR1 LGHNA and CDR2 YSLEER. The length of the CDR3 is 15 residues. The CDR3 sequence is CASSQDGTITDTQYF.

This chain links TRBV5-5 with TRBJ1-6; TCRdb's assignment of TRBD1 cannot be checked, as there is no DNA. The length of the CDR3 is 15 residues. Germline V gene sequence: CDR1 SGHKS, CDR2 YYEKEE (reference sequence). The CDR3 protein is CASTQGAGSNSPLHF.

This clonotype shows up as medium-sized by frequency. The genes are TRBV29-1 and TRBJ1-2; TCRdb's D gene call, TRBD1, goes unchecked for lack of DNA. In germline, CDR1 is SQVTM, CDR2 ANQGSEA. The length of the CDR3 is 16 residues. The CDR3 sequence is CSVSQSEIPGYYGYTF.

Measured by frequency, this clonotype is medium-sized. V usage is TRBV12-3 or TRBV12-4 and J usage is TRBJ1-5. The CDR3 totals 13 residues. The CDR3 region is CASTKEEGQPQHF.

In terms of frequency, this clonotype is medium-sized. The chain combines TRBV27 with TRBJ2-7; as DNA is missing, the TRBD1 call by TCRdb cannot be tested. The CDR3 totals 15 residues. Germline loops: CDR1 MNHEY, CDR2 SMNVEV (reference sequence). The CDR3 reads CASSFYLTNRGEQYF.

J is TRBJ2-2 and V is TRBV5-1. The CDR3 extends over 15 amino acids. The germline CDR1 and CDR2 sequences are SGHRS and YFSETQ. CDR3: CASTSAQSLAGELFF.

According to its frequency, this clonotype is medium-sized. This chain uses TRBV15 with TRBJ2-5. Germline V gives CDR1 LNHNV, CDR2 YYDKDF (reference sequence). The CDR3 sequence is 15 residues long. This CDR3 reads CATSRDVGDRETQYF.

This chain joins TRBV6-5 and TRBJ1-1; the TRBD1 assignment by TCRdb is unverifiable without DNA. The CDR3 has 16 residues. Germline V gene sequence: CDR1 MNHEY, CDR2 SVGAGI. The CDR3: CASIFPRQGLNTEAFF.

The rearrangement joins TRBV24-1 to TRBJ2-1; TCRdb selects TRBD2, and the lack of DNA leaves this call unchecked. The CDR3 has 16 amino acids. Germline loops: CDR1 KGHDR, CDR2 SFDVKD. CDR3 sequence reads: CATSEGTSGRTHEQFF.

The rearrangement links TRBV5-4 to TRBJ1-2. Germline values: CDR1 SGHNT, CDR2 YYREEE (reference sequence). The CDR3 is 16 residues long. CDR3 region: CASSLGGEPGNYNYTF.

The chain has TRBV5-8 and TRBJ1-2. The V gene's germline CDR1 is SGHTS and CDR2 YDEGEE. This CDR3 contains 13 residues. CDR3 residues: CASSFARVGGYTF.

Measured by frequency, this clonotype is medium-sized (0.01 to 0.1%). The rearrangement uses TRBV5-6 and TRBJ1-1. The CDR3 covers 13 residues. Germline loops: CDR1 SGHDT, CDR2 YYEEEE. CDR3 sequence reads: CASSLGHYTEAFF.

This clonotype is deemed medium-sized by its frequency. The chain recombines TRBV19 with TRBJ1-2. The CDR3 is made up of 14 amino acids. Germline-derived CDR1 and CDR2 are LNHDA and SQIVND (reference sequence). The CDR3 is CASSRRREYYGYTF.

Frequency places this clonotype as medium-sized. The CDR3 loop is CASSILAGGRETQYF. The V call is TRBV19, the J call TRBJ2-5; TCRdb proposes TRBD2, but this gene call is untestable without DNA. The CDR3 extends over 15 amino acids. Germline lookup yields CDR1 LNHDA and CDR2 SQIVND (reference sequence).

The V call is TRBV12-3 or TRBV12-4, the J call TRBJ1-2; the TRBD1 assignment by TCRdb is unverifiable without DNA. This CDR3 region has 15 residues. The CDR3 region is CASSLVPQGYYGYTF.

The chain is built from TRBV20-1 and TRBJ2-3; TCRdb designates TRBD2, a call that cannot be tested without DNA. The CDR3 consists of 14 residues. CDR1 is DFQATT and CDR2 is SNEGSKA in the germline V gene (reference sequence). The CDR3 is CSARLAAITDTQYF.

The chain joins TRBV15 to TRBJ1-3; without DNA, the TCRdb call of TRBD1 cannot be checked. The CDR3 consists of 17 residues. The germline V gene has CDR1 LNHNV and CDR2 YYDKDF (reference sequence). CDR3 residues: CATSRDPGGDSGNTIYF. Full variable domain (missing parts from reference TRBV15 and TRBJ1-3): DAMVIQNPRYQVTQFGKPVTLSCSQTLNHNVMYWYQQKSSQAPKLLFHYYDKDFNNEADTPDNFQSRRPNTSFCFLDIRSPGLGDTAMYLCATSRDPGGDSGNTIYFGEGSWLTVV.

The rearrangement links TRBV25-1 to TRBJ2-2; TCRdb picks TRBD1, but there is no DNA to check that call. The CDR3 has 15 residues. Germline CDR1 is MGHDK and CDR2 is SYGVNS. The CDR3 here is CASSRRGTNTGELFF.

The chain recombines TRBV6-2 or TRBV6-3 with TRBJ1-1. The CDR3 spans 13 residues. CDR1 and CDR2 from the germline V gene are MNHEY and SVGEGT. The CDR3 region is CASSYSLGTEAFF.

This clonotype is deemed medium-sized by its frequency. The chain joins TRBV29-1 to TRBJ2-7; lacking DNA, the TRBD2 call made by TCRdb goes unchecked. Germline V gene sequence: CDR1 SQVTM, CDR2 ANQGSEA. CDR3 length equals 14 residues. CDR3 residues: CSVAGTSGTYEQYF.

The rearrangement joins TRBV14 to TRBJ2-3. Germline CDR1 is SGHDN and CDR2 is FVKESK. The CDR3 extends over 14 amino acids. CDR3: CASSRRMSTDTQYF.